These T cell receptor beta chains were read from a single sample in a study of control samples from healthy donors and cancer patients. Profiling relied on immunoSEQ multiplex PCR, and the TCRdb table lists in-frame clones only, not all of them. The table records some 120,000 clones, about 95% of them present only once. The specimen was blood. These receptor sequences come from a man aged 25 to 40 in good health. The CDR3 runs from the conserved cysteine through the conserved F or W. A D gene is named only where the DNA matches it firmly.

J,D,V,CDR3
TRBJ1-2,TRBD1,TRBV28,CATSTGVPYGYTF
TRBJ2-5,TRBD2,TRBV5-1,CASSSGLAGVWETQYF
TRBJ2-7,TRBD2,TRBV3-1/TRBV3-2,CASGVAGLYEQYF
TRBJ1-2,TRBD1,TRBV4-1,CASSQVGDRRNYGYTF
TRBJ2-3,-,TRBV7-9,CASSSRRGTDTQYF
TRBJ2-7,-,TRBV5-1,CASSLVPGLEYEQYF
TRBJ1-2,-,TRBV7-2,CASSLGTAFSGGGYTF
TRBJ1-1,-,TRBV12-5,CASGLAGLNTEAFF
TRBJ1-4,-,TRBV6-5,CASSYSGEKLFF
TRBJ2-7,-,TRBV7-8,CASSSPDGYEQYF
TRBJ1-1,TRBD1,TRBV10-3,CAIGQGLNTEAFF
TRBJ2-7,-,TRBV6-4,CASSDGSRQGGFREQYF
TRBJ1-3,-,TRBV23-1,CASSQSEGREAGNTIYF
TRBJ1-3,TRBD1,TRBV28,CASSPRDSSGNTIYF
TRBJ2-5,TRBD2,TRBV5-1,CASTFTSGGSQETQYF
TRBJ1-5,-,TRBV18,CASSPYPVNSNQPQHF
TRBJ1-5,TRBD1,TRBV19,CASTDRGNQPQHF
TRBJ1-3,TRBD1,TRBV5-6,CASSWTGGNTIYF
TRBJ1-5,TRBD1,TRBV7-2,CASSTQTGNQPQHF
TRBJ1-5,-,TRBV6-6,CASLGQGSNQPQHF
TRBJ2-3,TRBD2,TRBV11-2,CASSFSGGAGDTQYF
TRBJ2-7,-,TRBV6-5,CASSSPRQGLYEQYF
TRBJ1-1,-,TRBV29-1,CSVLPLGAFF
TRBJ2-3,-,TRBV3-1/TRBV3-2,CASSQDSEGPDTQYF
TRBJ1-2,-,TRBV2,CASTSVDGYTF
TRBJ2-3,-,TRBV6-5,CASSYGPTDTQYF
TRBJ1-1,TRBD1,TRBV18,CASSQGQRNTEAFF
TRBJ1-2,-,TRBV9,CASSVPNYGYTF
TRBJ1-4,-,TRBV5-1,CASSSGQLNEKLFF
TRBJ2-6,-,TRBV5-6,CASSPPQGAGANVLTF
TRBJ1-2,-,TRBV6-2/TRBV6-3,CASSYSRGGSGYTF
TRBJ1-6,-,TRBV30,CAWSVDRWSPLHF
TRBJ1-1,-,TRBV12-5,CASGPPGRSEAFF
TRBJ1-1,-,TRBV19,CASSIVAGANTEAFF
TRBJ1-4,-,TRBV19,CASSYYAGEKLFF
TRBJ2-4,-,TRBV19,CASSIAGGAAKNIQYF
TRBJ2-1,TRBD1,TRBV6-4,CASSESGTGFNEQFF
TRBJ1-1,-,TRBV11-2,CASSGRLGNTEAFF
TRBJ1-1,TRBD1,TRBV6-1,CASSDPTGALNTEAFF
TRBJ2-5,TRBD2,TRBV6-5,CASSYGVAGGRETQYF
TRBJ1-2,TRBD1,TRBV9,CASSASGTELYGYTF
TRBJ2-7,TRBD2,TRBV5-1,CASSLTSGGTYEQYF
TRBJ1-1,-,TRBV19,CASRAVVGQSSFSEAFF
TRBJ2-3,-,TRBV7-9,CASSARLTDTQYF
TRBJ1-6,-,TRBV4-3,CASSQDKDRNSPLHF
TRBJ1-5,-,TRBV13,CASSSTGNQPQHF
TRBJ2-4,-,TRBV4-3,CASSQDRAGLNDIQYF
TRBJ1-5,-,TRBV5-5,CASSLSGYQPQHF